Below, 10 T cell receptor beta chains from the same sample are listed, as sequenced in a study of T cell repertoires in cytomegalovirus infection. Each CDR3 protein gets one entry after TCRdb re-called the reads with MiXCR. The sample shows around 320,000 distinct CDR3 sequences, more than 8% of them seen only once. The sequencing sample was made of PBMCs. All receptors come from a human donor in good health (CMV status not recorded). Some clones in this sample may be carry-over from other donors' samples.

In its sample, this clonotype was seen many times. The chain uses TRBV7-2 and TRBJ1-6, with D maybe TRBD1 (5 bases). The CDR3 loop spans 15 amino acids. V lost 5 bases and J 10 bases, leaving 18 bases between the germline ends. Germline V gives CDR1 SGHTA, CDR2 FQGNSA. CDR3 protein: CASSLSTVRGSPLHF. The CDR3 region has the DNA TGTGCCAGCAGCCTATCCACAGTAAGGGGATCACCCCTCCACTTT.

Regarding this clonotype: This clone may be a read error of a much larger clone one base away. The chain joins TRBV7-2 to TRBJ1-3, with no clear D. Per germline, CDR1 SGHTA and CDR2 FQGNSA. This CDR3 is built from 17 residues. Trimming took off 1 base at V and 0 bases at J, with 13 bases between the two ends. CDR3 amino acids: CASSLVVGVYSGNTIYF. CDR3 in DNA: TGTGCCAGCAGCTTAGTGGTTGGGGTTTACTCTGGAAACACCATATATTTT.

This clonotype was observed many times. The CDR3 reads CSARKDGSRFGANVLTF. The DNA of the CDR3 is TGCAGTGCTAGAAAGGACGGTTCCCGGTTTGGGGCCAACGTCCTGACTTTC. The J gene is TRBJ2-6, the V gene TRBV20-1; D is uncertain. There are 17 residues in the CDR3. Germline CDR1 DFQATT, CDR2 SNEGSKA (reference sequence). V was clipped by 2 bases and J by 3 bases, with 17 bases between them.

This clonotype came up a few times. V is TRBV9 and J is TRBJ2-7, with 9 nucleotides matching TRBD1. CDR3 length: 15 residues. V trimming: 2 bases; J trimming: 5 bases; junction bases outside the gene matches: 8. Germline loops: CDR1 SGDLS, CDR2 YYNGEE. Here the CDR3 reads CASSVTGTGTDEQYF. CDR3 nucleotide sequence: TGTGCCAGCAGCGTGACAGGGACAGGGACCGACGAGCAGTACTTC.

The sample holds a few counts of this clonotype. The chain is built from TRBV11-2 and TRBJ1-2, with no clear D. The CDR3 has 15 residues. In germline, CDR1 is SGHAT, CDR2 FQNNGV. The germline V and J ends were trimmed by 7 bases and 4 bases, with 19 bases remaining between them. The CDR3 reads CASTLSPTTPYGYTF. Written as DNA, the CDR3 is TGTGCCAGCACCCTGAGCCCAACAACGCCCTATGGCTACACCTTC. Drawing the rest from reference TRBV11-2 and TRBJ1-2, the complete variable domain is EAGVAQSPRYKIIEKRQSVAFWCNPISGHATLYWYQQILGQGPKLLIQFQNNGVVDDSQLPKDRFSAERLKGVDSTLKIQPAKLEDSAVYLCASTLSPTTPYGYTFGSGTRLTVV.

V is TRBV6-2 or TRBV6-3 and J is TRBJ1-4; unclear D gene. The germline V gene encodes CDR1 MNHEY and CDR2 SVGEGT. The CDR3 runs 16 residues. Deletions cut 0 bases from V and 6 bases from J, with 14 bases between. CDR3: CASSYSSARWDEKLFF. The DNA of the CDR3 is TGTGCCAGCAGTTACTCGAGCGCAAGGTGGGATGAAAAACTGTTTTTT.

The chain carries TRBV5-4 and TRBJ2-1; D unresolved. The germline gives CDR1 SGHNT, CDR2 YYREEE (reference sequence). This CDR3 region has 13 residues. Trimming took off 1 base at V and 3 bases at J, with 5 bases between the two ends. The CDR3 loop reads CASSLLDYNEQFF. The CDR3 nucleotides read TGTGCCAGCAGCTTGCTAGACTACAATGAGCAGTTCTTC.

This clonotype has ten or more counts. V usage is TRBV7-2 and J usage is TRBJ2-4, with D tentatively TRBD1 (6 bases). V lost 3 bases to trimming and J lost 3 bases, with 15 bases between them. CDR1 SGHTA and CDR2 FQGNSA come from the germline V gene. This CDR3 is 16 amino acids long. The CDR3 here is CASSFDRSIGKNIQYF. The CDR3 DNA sequence: TGTGCCAGCAGCTTCGACAGGAGCATAGGCAAAAACATTCAGTACTTC.

The chain couples TRBV19 to TRBJ1-5, with a possible D match to TRBD1 (6 bases). The CDR3 is 14 amino acids. The V end lost 3 bases, the J end lost 5 bases, and 11 bases lay between the germline ends. Per germline, CDR1 LNHDA and CDR2 SQIVND (reference sequence). The CDR3 DNA reads TGTGCCAGTAGTATCGGGACAAGAGATCAGCCCCAGCATTTT. This sequence encodes CASSIGTRDQPQHF.

This clonotype was observed many times. The V gene is TRBV7-6, the J gene TRBJ2-3; the match to TRBD2 covers 8 bases. CDR3 length equals 19 residues. Trimming at V came to 2 bases and at J to 0 bases, leaving 13 bases not matched to a gene. CDR1 is SGHVS, CDR2 FNYEAQ, per germline. CDR3: CASSLLGILAGTSTDTQYF. In nucleotides, the CDR3 is TGTGCCAGCAGCTTACTGGGGATTTTAGCGGGGACTAGCACAGATACGCAGTATTTT.